This T cell receptor (beta chain) emerged from a study of blood T cell repertoires in COVID-19. Study overall: Collection of acute and convalescent COVID-19 samples took place in the United States, Italy and Spain.

CDR3 size: 16 residues. V lost 2 bases to trimming and J lost 4 bases; unmatched junction nucleotides: 7. CDR1 is SGHTA and CDR2 is FQGTGA in the germline V gene. The sample holds a few counts of this clone. The table came from immunoSEQ multiplex PCR; TCRdb's copy has only in-frame clones and leaves some out. In the table there are some 80,000 clones, 70% to 90% of which are singletons. This chain connects TRBV7-3 to TRBJ2-3, with 9 nucleotides matching TRBD2. The sample was peripheral blood. The TCR sequence derives from a human donor in a cohort sampled during active COVID-19. CDR3 in DNA: TGTGCCAGCAGCTTAGACGTGGCTAGCGGGGCAGATACGCAGTATTTT. Translated, it gives CASSLDVASGADTQYF.